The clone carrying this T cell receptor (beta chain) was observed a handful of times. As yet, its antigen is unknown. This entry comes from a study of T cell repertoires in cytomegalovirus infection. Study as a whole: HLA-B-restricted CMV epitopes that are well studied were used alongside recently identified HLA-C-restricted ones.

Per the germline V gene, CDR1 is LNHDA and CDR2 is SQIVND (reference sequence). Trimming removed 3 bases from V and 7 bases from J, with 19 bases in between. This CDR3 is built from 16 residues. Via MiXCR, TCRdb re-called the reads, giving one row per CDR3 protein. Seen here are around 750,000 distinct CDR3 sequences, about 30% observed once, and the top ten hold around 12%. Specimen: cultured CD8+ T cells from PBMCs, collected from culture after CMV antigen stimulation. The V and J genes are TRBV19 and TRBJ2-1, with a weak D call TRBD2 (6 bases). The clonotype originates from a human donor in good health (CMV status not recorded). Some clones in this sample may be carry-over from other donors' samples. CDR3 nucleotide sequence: TGTGCCAGTAGTATTCCCAGAACCTTTCGGGGGAATGAGCAGTTCTTC. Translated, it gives CASSIPRTFRGNEQFF.